Presented here are 29 T cell receptor beta chains from one specimen sequenced in a study of T cell responses to AZD1222 COVID-19 vaccine. Generated by immunoSEQ multiplex PCR, the TCRdb table keeps only in-frame clones and is missing some. This sample has approximately 180,000 clones, with 87% found just once. Material: peripheral blood, obtained on day 0 of AZD1222 vaccination. All receptors derive from an adult in good health.

The rearrangement links TRBV5-5 to TRBJ2-7; no clear D gene. Germline V gives CDR1 SGHKS, CDR2 YYEKEE (reference sequence). V shed 1 base and J shed 7 bases, with 9 bases lying between them. The CDR3 totals 12 residues. CDR3 nucleotides: TGTGCCAGCAGCTTGCTCCCGGGTGAGCAGTACTTC. Amino acids: CASSLLPGEQYF.

This clone appeared a single time. The chain uses TRBV7-9 and TRBJ2-7; tentatively, D is TRBD1 or TRBD2 (5 bases each). Germline V gives CDR1 SEHNR, CDR2 FQNEAQ (reference sequence). The CDR3 spans 16 residues. V shed 5 bases and J shed 5 bases, with 22 bases lying between them. CDR3 sequence (DNA): TGTGCCAGCAGCCTTCAAGGGGAGATCAAGGGTGACGAGCAGTACTTC. This codes for CASSLQGEIKGDEQYF.

The chain's CDR3 is CASSLQGAANEKLFF. The CDR3 DNA reads TGTGCCAGCTCACTCCAGGGGGCGGCTAATGAAAAACTGTTTTTT. V is TRBV18 and J is TRBJ1-4; 8 nucleotides match TRBD1. Trimming cost V 4 bases and J 3 bases; bases outside gene matches: 4. In germline, CDR1 is KGHSH, CDR2 LQKENI. The CDR3 has 15 amino acids.

J is TRBJ1-4 and V is TRBV7-9, with D uncertain. Germline V gene sequence: CDR1 SEHNR, CDR2 FQNEAQ (reference sequence). Trimming removed 2 bases at V and 0 bases at J, with 10 bases between. There are 16 residues in the CDR3. The CDR3 loop reads CASSLRAPSTNEKLFF. CDR3 in DNA: TGTGCCAGCAGCTTACGGGCGCCTTCAACTAATGAAAAACTGTTTTTT. Complete variable domain (other parts from reference TRBV7-9 and TRBJ1-4): DTGVSQNPRHKITKRGQNVTFRCDPISEHNRLYWYRQTLGQGPEFLTYFQNEAQLEKSRLLSDRFSAERPKGSFSTLEIQRTEQGDSAMYLCASSLRAPSTNEKLFFGSGTQLSVL.

This sequence joins TRBV7-8 and TRBJ1-5, with a weak D call TRBD1 (6 bases). This CDR3 contains 17 residues. Germline CDR1 and CDR2: SGHVS and FQNEAQ. Deletions cut 1 base from V and 2 bases from J, with 15 bases between. The CDR3 DNA sequence: TGTGCCAGCAGCTTAGACGTAACAGGGAGAGGCAATCAGCCCCAGCATTTT. It yields the protein CASSLDVTGRGNQPQHF.

The chain has TRBV19 and TRBJ1-2; TRBD1 might be the D (5 bases). Per germline, CDR1 LNHDA and CDR2 SQIVND (reference sequence). The germline V and J ends were trimmed by 5 bases and 10 bases, with 17 bases remaining between them. The CDR3 has 13 residues. The CDR3 loop reads CASSPLDSHYYTF. For the CDR3, the DNA is TGTGCCAGTAGTCCCCTAGACAGCCACTACTACACCTTC.

The chain couples TRBV5-8 to TRBJ1-4; D not certain. V was clipped by 4 bases and J by 7 bases, with 14 bases between them. The germline gives CDR1 SGHTS, CDR2 YDEGEE. The CDR3 contains 14 residues. The chain's CDR3 is CASSTGAGFEKLFF. CDR3 DNA sequence: TGTGCCAGCAGCACCGGAGCAGGTTTTGAAAAACTGTTTTTT.

This chain uses TRBV5-1 with TRBJ1-1; D perhaps matches TRBD1 (5 bases). The CDR3 is 16 amino acids. V lost 1 base and J 0 bases, leaving 13 bases between the germline ends. CDR1 and CDR2 (germline): SGHRS, YFSETQ. The CDR3 DNA sequence: TGCGCCAGCAGCTTGTTGGCAGGGAGAATGAACACTGAAGCTTTCTTT. It yields the protein CASSLLAGRMNTEAFF. Full variable domain (remainder filled in from reference TRBV5-1 and TRBJ1-1): KAGVTQTPRYLIKTRGQQVTLSCSPISGHRSVSWYQQTPGQGLQFLFEYFSETQRNKGNFPGRFSGRQFSNSRSEMNVSTLELGDSALYLCASSLLAGRMNTEAFFGQGTRLTVV.

The chain links TRBV29-1 to TRBJ2-7; TRBD1 aligns across 10 bases. The V gene end was trimmed by 1 base and the J gene end by 7 bases; junction bases not matched to a gene: 7. The germline gives CDR1 SQVTM, CDR2 ANQGSEA. The CDR3 runs 14 residues. This chain's CDR3 is CSVEGDRGLEEQYF. The CDR3 coding sequence is TGCAGCGTTGAAGGAGACAGGGGGCTGGAAGAGCAGTACTTC.

This clone was found once. The chain joins TRBV3-1 (or the pseudogene TRBV3-2) to TRBJ1-3; D is undetermined. The CDR3 contains 18 residues. Germline V gene data show CDR1 as LGHDT and CDR2 as YNNKEL (reference sequence). V was shortened by 1 base and J by 0 bases, with 16 bases between the two germline ends. The CDR3 here is CASSQGGLLGVSGNTIYF. The CDR3 nucleotides read TGTGCCAGCAGCCAAGGTGGACTGCTCGGGGTCTCTGGAAACACCATATATTTT.

This chain connects TRBV2 to TRBJ1-2; TRBD1 matches 12 bases. Germline CDR1 SNHLY, CDR2 FYNNEI. This CDR3 comprises 17 residues. Losses at the gene ends were 5 bases for V and 0 bases for J; bases not matched to a gene: 7. In DNA, the CDR3 is TGTGCCAGCAGTTTGGAGGGACAGGGGGCTTCTAACTATGGCTACACCTTC. It translates to CASSLEGQGASNYGYTF.

The rearrangement links TRBV29-1 to TRBJ2-7; TRBD2 aligns across 13 bases. Trimming at V came to 4 bases and at J to 5 bases, leaving 8 bases not matched to a gene. The CDR3 extends over 15 amino acids. Germline V CDR1 and CDR2: SQVTM, ANQGSEA. The CDR3 nucleotides are TGCAGCGTTGCCCTACTAGCGGGAGGGTCTGACGAGCAGTACTTC. It codes for CSVALLAGGSDEQYF.

The chain recombines TRBV30 with TRBJ2-5; 8 positions match TRBD2. With V trimmed by 7 bases and J by 7 bases, 11 bases remained unmatched. In germline, CDR1 is GTSNPN, CDR2 SVGIG (reference sequence). The CDR3 loop spans 13 amino acids. CDR3 residues: CASDLTSVGTQYF. DNA of the CDR3: TGTGCCTCGGACCTGACTAGCGTGGGGACCCAGTACTTC.

The chain recombines TRBV19 with TRBJ2-1; 9 bases are a match to TRBD2. The CDR3 runs 14 residues. Trimming took 5 bases from V and 10 from J; bases not matched to a gene: 9. The germline gives CDR1 LNHDA, CDR2 SQIVND (reference sequence). As DNA, the CDR3 is TGTGCCAGTAGTTTTAGGACTAGCGTGGTAGAGCAGTTCTTC. Translated: CASSFRTSVVEQFF.

The chain links TRBV24-1 to TRBJ1-2; 9 bases match TRBD1. CDR3 length: 17 residues. Germline assignment: CDR1 KGHDR and CDR2 SFDVKD. V shed 2 bases, J shed 4 bases, and the junction held 10 bases outside the gene matches. Here the CDR3 DNA reads TGTGCCACCAGTGATTCCGGAACAGGGGGCGTGATCTATGGCTACACCTTC. Translation gives CATSDSGTGGVIYGYTF.

This clone was recorded only once. CDR3 in DNA: TGCGCCAGCAGCCCGACGGACAGGGCGTCCCTTACGCAGTATTTT. It is translated as CASSPTDRASLTQYF. The V and J genes are TRBV5-1 and TRBJ2-3; 8 bases align to TRBD1. V was clipped by 4 bases and J by 8 bases; unmatched bases: 12. CDR1 is SGHRS, CDR2 YFSETQ, per germline. This CDR3 is 15 amino acids long. Variable domain in full (rest from reference TRBV5-1 and TRBJ2-3): KAGVTQTPRYLIKTRGQQVTLSCSPISGHRSVSWYQQTPGQGLQFLFEYFSETQRNKGNFPGRFSGRQFSNSRSEMNVSTLELGDSALYLCASSPTDRASLTQYFGPGTRLTVL.

The rearrangement uses TRBV18 and TRBJ1-5; D call uncertain. There are 14 residues in the CDR3. Germline assignment: CDR1 KGHSH and CDR2 LQKENI. Trimming stripped 2 bases from V and 9 bases from J, with 14 bases between. This CDR3 is CASSPGTGQRPQHF. CDR3 bases: TGTGCCAGCTCACCAGGTACCGGGCAGCGGCCCCAGCATTTT. The entire variable domain, with the rest obtained from reference TRBV18 and TRBJ1-5, is as follows: NAGVMQNPRHLVRRRGQEARLRCSPMKGHSHVYWYRQLPEEGLKFMVYLQKENIIDESGMPKERFSAEFPKEGPSILRIQQVVRGDSAAYFCASSPGTGQRPQHFGDGTRLSIL.

CDR3 nucleotides: TGTGCCAGCAGCTCGAAGACCAGGGTGAACACTGAAGCTTTCTTT. It specifies CASSSKTRVNTEAFF. The V and J genes are TRBV5-4 and TRBJ1-1, with D tentatively TRBD1 (5 bases). This CDR3 contains 15 residues. Germline V CDR1 and CDR2: SGHNT, YYREEE (reference sequence). The V end was cut by 3 bases, the J end by 0 bases, with 12 bases between. The full variable domain, with the rest looked up from reference TRBV5-4 and TRBJ1-1, is ETGVTQSPTHLIKTRGQQVTLRCSSQSGHNTVSWYQQALGQGPQFIFQYYREEENGRGNFPPRFSGLQFPNYSSELNVNALELDDSALYLCASSSKTRVNTEAFFGQGTRLTVV.

V gene TRBV11-2 combines with J gene TRBJ1-2, with TRBD1 matching 8 bases. There are 14 residues in the CDR3. Unmatched junction bases numbered 6, after V lost 5 bases and J lost 4 bases. Germline V lookup: CDR1 SGHAT, CDR2 FQNNGV. Here the CDR3 DNA reads TGTGCCAGCAGCCCGGGGACAGGAGTCTATGGCTACACCTTC. This translates into CASSPGTGVYGYTF.

The chain combines TRBV9 with TRBJ1-1; 8 bases line up with TRBD1. Germline V gene sequence: CDR1 SGDLS, CDR2 YYNGEE. This CDR3 region has 13 residues. J gave up 4 bases and V 4 bases, and 3 bases lay outside the gene matches. CDR3 residues: CASSPTGGTEAFF. The CDR3 DNA sequence: TGTGCCAGCAGCCCTACAGGGGGCACTGAAGCTTTCTTT.

The chain has TRBV19 and TRBJ1-1; 7 nucleotides match TRBD1. V shed 5 bases and J 0 bases; nucleotides not matched to a gene: 9. CDR1 is LNHDA, CDR2 SQIVND, per germline (reference sequence). The CDR3 totals 16 residues. This CDR3 is CASSDRVRGMNTEAFF. In nucleotides, the CDR3 is TGTGCCAGTAGTGACAGGGTGAGGGGGATGAACACTGAAGCTTTCTTT.

This chain links TRBV9 with TRBJ2-1; 13 nucleotides agree with TRBD2. Germline trimming cut 3 bases from V and 8 bases from J; bases unmatched to any gene: 5. The CDR3 extends over 15 amino acids. Germline CDR1 reads SGDLS; CDR2 reads YYNGEE. This chain's CDR3 is CASSAGTSGTDEQFF. In DNA, the CDR3 is TGTGCCAGCAGCGCCGGGACTAGCGGGACGGATGAGCAGTTCTTC.

This clone has a single count. CDR3 in DNA: TGTGCCTGGAGTGTAGTGGTGGATACGCAGTATTTT. Residues: CAWSVVVDTQYF. The genes are TRBV30 and TRBJ2-3; D is uncertain. Trimming left V 0 bases short and J 6 bases short, with 7 bases between. The CDR3 totals 12 residues. Looked up from germline, CDR1 is GTSNPN and CDR2 is SVGIG (reference sequence).

This clone has just one count. Here the CDR3 DNA reads TGCGCCAGCAGCCCTTGGGGAGGGGGAAACACCGGGGAGCTGTTTTTT. This codes for CASSPWGGGNTGELFF. The chain recombines TRBV5-1 with TRBJ2-2; maybe TRBD2 (7 bases). The length of the CDR3 is 16 residues. Per the germline V gene, CDR1 is SGHRS and CDR2 is YFSETQ. Trimming cost V 4 bases and J 2 bases, with 15 bases left between them.

The chain links TRBV30 to TRBJ2-2, with 9 bases aligning to TRBD1. CDR1 GTSNPN and CDR2 SVGIG come from the germline V gene (reference sequence). CDR3 length: 20 residues. V was clipped by 3 bases and J by 3 bases; unmatched bases: 20. The CDR3 nucleotides are TGTGCCTGGAGAGGCCCCGGGACAGGGCCTCGTGTAACTCACACCGGGGAGCTGTTTTTT. This encodes CAWRGPGTGPRVTHTGELFF. The full variable domain, its missing parts supplied by reference TRBV30 and TRBJ2-2, is SQTIHQWPATLVQPVGSPLSLECTVEGTSNPNLYWYRQAAGRGLQLLFYSVGIGQISSEVPQNLSASRPQDRQFILSSKKLLLSDSGFYLCAWRGPGTGPRVTHTGELFFGEGSRLTVL.

This chain uses TRBV2 with TRBJ1-2; possible D gene TRBD1, 6 bases. The CDR3 loop spans 13 amino acids. The germline V and J ends were trimmed by 6 bases and 5 bases, with 13 bases remaining between them. Germline V gene data show CDR1 as SNHLY and CDR2 as FYNNEI. This chain's CDR3 is CASRRQGLYGYTF. The CDR3 region has the DNA TGTGCCAGCAGACGTCAGGGGCTGTATGGCTACACCTTC.

The chain uses TRBV19 and TRBJ1-2; D unclear. The germline CDR1 and CDR2 sequences are LNHDA and SQIVND (reference sequence). The CDR3 has 13 residues. Trimming shortened V by 3 bases and J by 5 bases, and 10 bases separated the two germline ends. For the CDR3, the DNA is TGTGCCAGTAGTATCTCCGGGTCTTATGGCTACACCTTC. Translation: CASSISGSYGYTF.

As DNA, the CDR3 is TGTGCCAGCAGTTCACTAGCGCAGAGCTCCTACGAGCAGTACTTC. Its protein is CASSSLAQSSYEQYF. This chain joins TRBV6-2 or TRBV6-3 and TRBJ2-7, with TRBD2 matching 7 bases. V dropped 4 bases and J dropped 0; count of bases not matched to a gene: 6. Germline values: CDR1 MNHEY, CDR2 SVGEGT. This CDR3 comprises 15 residues.

The chain employs TRBV10-1 and TRBJ2-7, with a tentative D call TRBD1 (6 bases). Trimming took off 2 bases at V and 2 bases at J, with 25 bases between the two ends. The CDR3 extends over 19 amino acids. Germline V CDR1 and CDR2: WNHNN, SYGVQD (reference sequence). CDR3 sequence reads: CASSENRINPGQITYEQYF. The CDR3 coding sequence is TGCGCCAGCAGTGAGAACAGGATAAACCCAGGACAGATCACCTACGAGCAGTACTTC.